This TCR beta chain was sequenced in a study of blood T cell repertoires in COVID-19. About the study: Sample material is recorded as cDNA or gDNA derived from T cells, B-cell-depleted T cells, or PBMCs.

Per the original methods: It was from reference gene primer amplification that nucleated cell counts were estimated. Sequenced by immunoSEQ multiplex PCR; TCRdb stores in-frame clones only, minus some. V and J calls plus clone size are reproduced from that table; the DNA served to infer D and trimming. This table holds fewer than 600,000 clones, more than 75% found once. This CDR3 comprises 18 residues. In germline, CDR1 is SGHTA, CDR2 FQGNSA. Deletions cut 5 bases from V and 3 bases from J, with 23 bases between. Donors were grouped by their self-reported clinical history. The TCR was taken from a woman aged 40 to 50 who had recovered from COVID-19. Sequenced sample: PBMCs or T cells enriched from blood (not recorded which). J is TRBJ2-4 and V is TRBV7-2, with D perhaps matching TRBD2 (7 bases). CDR3 sequence (DNA): TGTGCCAGCAGCCCCAAGGGGGGGACCCTTGTGGACAAAAACATTCAGTACTTC. It translates to CASSPKGGTLVDKNIQYF.